This paragraph covers one T cell receptor (beta chain) sequence. Its target is unknown. The data were taken from a study of T cells in Graves' hyperthyroidism and ophthalmopathy. Findings and caveats of the study: Peripheral blood also featured most of the thyroid clonotypes expanded above 0.001.

Amplified TCR beta CDR3 regions came from RNA transcripts. The primer set for the first-round RT-PCR of the TCR CDR3 was HTBI. TCRdb passed the multiplex PCR reads through MiXCR, listing each CDR3 protein once. The data show approximately 690,000 distinct CDR3 sequences, roughly 20% seen once. Researchers barred patients who had uncontrolled infection, other autoimmune disease, pregnancy or lactation. CDR3 size: 15 residues. Germline CDR1 reads MNHNS; CDR2 reads SASEGT. The V gene end was trimmed by 4 bases and the J gene end by 6 bases; junction bases not matched to a gene: 8. This chain joins TRBV6-1 and TRBJ2-1, with TRBD2 matching over 8 bases. The source of this sequence is a young man with Graves' ophthalmopathy. The specimen was blood. The CDR3 bases are TGTGCCAGCAGTGGCCCAGCGGGAGTTCTCAATGAGCAGTTCTTC. It specifies CASSGPAGVLNEQFF.